The 7 T cell receptor beta chains below were found in one sample sequenced in a study of OX40 agonist ivuxolimab in advanced cancers. Here immunoSEQ multiplex PCR was the method, and the copy in TCRdb shows in-frame clones only, minus some. The sample includes around 95,000 clones, approximately 89% of them seen just once. The sequencing used CD4+ or CD8+ T cells sorted from blood, collected in a trial of the OX40 agonist ivuxolimab. These receptors all stem from an adult with an advanced solid tumor such as melanoma, head and neck, liver or kidney cancer.

The genes are TRBV15 and TRBJ2-5; 11 bases line up with TRBD2. After removal of 6 bases from V and 2 bases from J, the junction contained 2 bases not matched to a gene. Germline values: CDR1 LNHNV, CDR2 YYDKDF (reference sequence). The CDR3 length is 14 residues. This CDR3 is CATSSGRGQETQYF. The CDR3 DNA reads TGTGCCACCAGTAGCGGGAGGGGGCAAGAGACCCAGTACTTC.

The gene calls are TRBV6-1 and TRBJ2-3, with a weak D call TRBD2 (5 bases). Trimming shortened V by 5 bases and J by 2 bases, and 11 bases separated the two germline ends. The germline V gene has CDR1 MNHNS and CDR2 SASEGT. This CDR3 region has 14 residues. This CDR3 is CASSFKGDTDTQYF. The CDR3 DNA sequence: TGTGCCAGCAGTTTTAAGGGAGACACAGATACGCAGTATTTT.

This chain uses TRBV2 with TRBJ1-2; D not resolved. The V gene lost 2 bases and the J gene lost 5 bases, with 6 bases spanning the gap. The V gene's germline CDR1 is SNHLY and CDR2 FYNNEI. CDR3 length: 12 residues. Written as DNA, the CDR3 is TGTGCCAGCAGTGAACAGGCTTATGGCTACACCTTC. This encodes CASSEQAYGYTF.

This chain links TRBV7-2 with TRBJ1-5, with a weak D call TRBD1 (5 bases). The V gene lost 5 bases and the J gene lost 5 bases, with 13 bases spanning the gap. The length of the CDR3 is 14 residues. Germline CDR1 is SGHTA and CDR2 is FQGNSA. The chain's CDR3 is CASSRGVGHQPQHF. In DNA, the CDR3 is TGTGCCAGCAGCCGTGGGGTGGGGCATCAGCCCCAGCATTTT.

The V gene is TRBV5-1, the J gene TRBJ2-7; 8 nucleotides align to TRBD2. Germline V lookup: CDR1 SGHRS, CDR2 YFSETQ. V lost 4 bases, J lost 0 bases, and 6 bases stayed unmatched. CDR3 size: 15 residues. CDR3 DNA: TGCGCCAGCAGCAAGACTAGCGCTAGCTCCTACGAGCAGTACTTC. It translates to CASSKTSASSYEQYF.

This chain joins TRBV29-1 and TRBJ1-2; 11 nucleotides match TRBD1. After removal of 7 bases from V and 8 bases from J, the junction contained 9 bases not matched to a gene. This CDR3 is built from 13 residues. Germline values: CDR1 SQVTM, CDR2 ANQGSEA. This CDR3 reads CSAGQGASGGYTF. The CDR3 bases are TGCAGCGCTGGACAGGGGGCATCTGGCGGCTACACCTTC.

The chain is built from TRBV7-2 and TRBJ2-3; the match to TRBD1 covers 7 bases. V gave up 1 base and J gave up 4 bases; unmatched junction bases: 8. The CDR3 contains 16 residues. The germline V gene encodes CDR1 SGHTA and CDR2 FQGNSA. The CDR3 DNA reads as TGTGCCAGCAGCTTAGTCGACAGGGCTCGTGCAGATACGCAGTATTTT. This translates into CASSLVDRARADTQYF. Drawing the rest from reference TRBV7-2 and TRBJ2-3, the complete variable domain is GAGVSQSPSNKVTEKGKDVELRCDPISGHTALYWYRQSLGQGLEFLIYFQGNSAPDKSGLPSDRFSAERTGGSVSTLTIQRTQQEDSAVYLCASSLVDRARADTQYFGPGTRLTVL.